Listed below are T cell receptor beta chains from one sample, sequenced in a study of regulatory T cells in long-lasting Graves disease. TCRdb processed the multiplex PCR reads anew with MiXCR; each CDR3 protein has one entry. Of 390,000 or so distinct CDR3 sequences in the sample, roughly 10% are singletons; the top ten hold around 18%. This sample was also put to use in a study of T cells in Graves' hyperthyroidism and ophthalmopathy.

The specimen comprised peripheral blood mononuclear cells (PBMCs), sampled at new diagnosis, from a patient treated with antithyroid drugs. The source is a woman between 18 and 29 years old with Graves disease. Each CDR3 is given with its conserved first and last residue. The order of the fields is J gene, V gene, D gene, clone size, CDR3 protein, CDR3 DNA. The D gene is left open where the match is weak. Clone size is not always given. Where it is, it says once, few, many or a class for expanded clones.

TRBJ2-3 TRBV7-3 TRBD2 many CASSRGGSTDTQYF TGTGCCAGCAGCCGCGGGGGATCCACAGATACGCAGTATTTT
TRBJ2-1 TRBV12-3/TRBV12-4 NA few CASKGHRDRGEYNEQFF TGTGCCAGCAAGGGTCACCGAGACCGTGGAGAATACAATGAGCAGTTCTTC
TRBJ1-4 TRBV10-3 NA many CAISGRGGTNEKLFF TGTGCCATCAGCGGGCGGGGTGGAACTAATGAAAAACTGTTTTTT
TRBJ2-7 TRBV3-1 TRBD1 many CASSDGQGKQYF TGTGCCAGCAGCGATGGACAGGGAAAGCAGTACTTC
TRBJ2-7 TRBV3-1 NA many CASSQDLLSYEQYF TGTGCCAGCAGCCAAGATCTCCTATCCTACGAGCAGTACTTC
TRBJ2-1 TRBV7-2 NA many CASSSQRGGISYNEQFF TGTGCCAGCAGCTCCCAAAGGGGGGGCATATCCTACAATGAGCAGTTCTTC
TRBJ1-4 TRBV15 TRBD1 many CATSRVGGGDRSDEKLFF TGTGCCACCAGCAGAGTGGGGGGAGGGGACAGGTCTGATGAAAAACTGTTTTTT
TRBJ2-1 TRBV6-2/TRBV6-3 TRBD2 many CASSTKSGGAGEQFF TGTGCCAGCAGTACCAAAAGCGGGGGGGCCGGAGAGCAGTTCTTC
TRBJ1-1 TRBV12-3/TRBV12-4 NA few CASSFRGGHTEAFF TGTGCCAGCAGTTTCAGGGGCGGACACACTGAAGCTTTCTTT
TRBJ2-7 TRBV19 TRBD1 NA CASSIKTGGGSYEQYF TGTGCCAGTAGTATTAAAACAGGGGGTGGATCCTACGAGCAGTACTTC
TRBJ2-6 TRBV29-1 NA few CSVSGDLGSGANVLTF TGCAGCGTTTCTGGGGACTTAGGGTCTGGGGCCAACGTCCTGACTTTC
TRBJ1-6 TRBV6-1 NA many CASSELAGWASPLHF TGTGCCAGCAGTGAATTGGCAGGTTGGGCTTCACCCCTCCACTTT
TRBJ1-1 TRBV2 NA many CASSGEGLNTEAFF TGTGCCAGCAGTGGGGAGGGCTTGAACACTGAAGCTTTCTTT
TRBJ2-7 TRBV7-2 TRBD2 NA CASSFGGNYERYF TGTGCCAGCAGCTTCGGGGGGAACTACGAGCGGTACTTC
TRBJ2-2 TRBV6-2/TRBV6-3 NA NA CASTAFFGANTGELFF TGTGCCAGCACCGCTTTTTTTGGGGCGAACACCGGGGAGCTGTTTTTT
TRBJ2-6 TRBV27 NA NA CASNPGLHSGANVLTF TGTGCCAGCAACCCAGGGCTTCACTCTGGGGCCAACGTCCTGACTTTC
TRBJ1-1 TRBV10-3 NA many CAITLDSLNTEAFF TGTGCCATCACTTTGGACAGTTTGAACACTGAAGCTTTCTTT
TRBJ2-7 TRBV5-6 TRBD2 NA CASSLSGGYEQYF TGTGCCAGCAGCTTGTCCGGGGGGTACGAGCAGTACTTC
TRBJ1-2 TRBV19 NA NA CASISRIGQTDYGYTF TGTGCCAGTATCAGCCGAATAGGGCAGACTGACTATGGCTACACCTTC
TRBJ2-1 TRBV2 TRBD2 NA CASRPSPSGGAGEQFF TGTGCCAGCAGACCTAGCCCTAGCGGGGGGGCCGGTGAGCAGTTCTTC
TRBJ2-1 TRBV6-5 NA few CASSYDWYPSYNEQFF TGTGCCAGCAGTTACGACTGGTACCCCTCCTACAATGAGCAGTTCTTC
TRBJ1-2 TRBV2 TRBD1 many CASSEEGAYGYTF TGTGCCAGCAGTGAAGAGGGGGCATACGGCTACACCTTC
TRBJ1-2 TRBV4-3 NA few CASSQDQVSYGYTF TGCGCCAGCAGCCAAGATCAGGTTTCCTATGGCTACACCTTC